This T cell receptor (beta chain) was identified in a study of blood T cell repertoires in COVID-19. Measured with immunoSEQ multiplex PCR; TCRdb has only the in-frame clones, and not every one. In the table there are about 73,000 clones, over 80% of which are singletons. The germline V gene has CDR1 MDHEN and CDR2 SYDVKM. V was clipped by 5 bases and J by 1 base, with 17 bases between them. The CDR3 spans 16 residues. The origin of this receptor is a man aged 80 or over with active or convalescent COVID-19. Sample: peripheral blood. The rearrangement joins TRBV28 to TRBJ1-1, with unresolved D. The CDR3 is CASSLVLRRGNTEAFF. The CDR3 DNA sequence: TGTGCCAGCAGTCTCGTCCTTCGGCGGGGGAACACTGAAGCTTTCTTT.